This T cell receptor (beta chain) was sequenced for a study of PD-1 blockade in classical Hodgkin lymphoma. Remarks on this clone: The same CDR3 is also encoded by other DNA sequences in this sample.

Sequenced by immunoSEQ multiplex PCR; TCRdb stores in-frame clones only, minus some. Here the sample spans about 20,000 clones, roughly 72% being singletons. Per germline, CDR1 SGDLS and CDR2 YYNGEE. Between the trimmed V and J ends, which lost 0 bases and 3 bases, there was a span of 8 bases. This CDR3 comprises 14 residues. Described time point: cycle 4 day 1 (C4D1), after about 6 weeks of nivolumab. With no exception, relapse followed autologous stem cell transplantation in all patients, and brentuximab vedotin exposure varied. The sequence was obtained from a human donor with classical Hodgkin lymphoma. The gene calls are TRBV9 and TRBJ2-3; D ambiguous. Sequencing was performed on peripheral blood mononuclear cells (PBMCs), taken before the fourth cycle of nivolumab. CDR3 sequence reads: CASSVGGSTDTQYF. The CDR3 DNA follows: TGTGCCAGCAGCGTAGGTGGAAGTACAGATACGCAGTATTTT.